The rows below give T cell receptor beta chains drawn from one sample of a study of cytotoxic CD8 clonotypes in ibrutinib-treated CLL. Clones were sequenced by immunoSEQ multiplex PCR, and TCRdb holds only the in-frame ones, with some missing. Here the sample spans some 200,000 clones, 79% being singletons. This material consisted of PBMCs, taken after 12 months of ibrutinib treatment. Receptor source: a human donor with chronic lymphocytic leukemia. CDR3s include the opening cysteine and the closing phenylalanine or tryptophan. D genes are given only for firm matches. Rows may omit the clone size; those that give it use once, few, many or a size class.

d_call j_call v_call clone_size cdr3_nt cdr3_aa
. TRBJ2-6 TRBV19 . TGTGCCAGTAGTAAGAGGCTGCCCCGATCTGGGGCCAACGTCCTGACTTTC CASSKRLPRSGANVLTF
. TRBJ1-2 TRBV7-3 . TGTGCCAGCAGCCATAACAGGGTCGACTATGGCTACACCTTC CASSHNRVDYGYTF
. TRBJ1-3 TRBV30 . TGTGCCTGGAGCCCGGGCTTCGTAGGACACACCATATATTTT CAWSPGFVGHTIYF
TRBD1 TRBJ2-3 TRBV5-1 once TGCGCCAGCACCTTGGGACAGGGGGCGATAGATACGCAGTATTTT CASTLGQGAIDTQYF
TRBD1 TRBJ1-6 TRBV27 . TGTGCCAGCAGACTAGGTACGGGACAGGGGAATTCACCCCTCCACTTT CASRLGTGQGNSPLHF
TRBD1 TRBJ2-1 TRBV5-4 . TGTGCCAGCAGCTTGGGGGGACAGGCCTATTCGAATGAGCAGTTCTTC CASSLGGQAYSNEQFF
TRBD1 TRBJ2-7 TRBV11-2 . TGTGCCAGCAGCCCTCTCGACAGGGGTTCCTACGAGCAGTACTTC CASSPLDRGSYEQYF
. TRBJ1-5 TRBV6-1 once TGTGCCAGCATTGAAACAGAGGGGGGGGGTAATCAGCCCCAGCATTTT CASIETEGGGNQPQHF
TRBD2 TRBJ2-7 TRBV10-3 . TGTGCCACCTCTCCCAGCGGGACCTACGAGCAGTACTTC CATSPSGTYEQYF
. TRBJ2-3 TRBV29-1 . TGCAGCGTAAGGGTCACAGATACGCAGTATTTT CSVRVTDTQYF
TRBD2 TRBJ2-1 TRBV6-6 . TGTGCCAGCACCCACGGAGTCGGGAGGCGTAATGAGCAGTTCTTC CASTHGVGRRNEQFF
TRBD1 TRBJ2-5 TRBV4-1 . TGCGCCAGCAGCCAAGGACAGGGGGCGAATCCGGCGGAGACCCAGTACTTC CASSQGQGANPAETQYF
TRBD1 TRBJ2-7 TRBV7-9 . TGTGCCAGCAGTTCTCGGCTGACAGGGCGCTCCTACGAGCAGTACTTC CASSSRLTGRSYEQYF
TRBD1 TRBJ1-2 TRBV4-1 . TGCGCCAGCAGCCCCGACAGGGGGTATGGCTACACCTTC CASSPDRGYGYTF
TRBD1 TRBJ1-4 TRBV7-9 few TGTGCCAGCAGCTCCCCCAACAGGGGGGAAAAACTGTTTTTT CASSSPNRGEKLFF
. TRBJ1-2 TRBV4-1 . TGCGCCAGCAGCCAATGGGGGGCGGGTACTGAATCTAACTATGGCTACACCTTC CASSQWGAGTESNYGYTF
. TRBJ2-7 TRBV25-1 . TGTGCCAGCAGTGACGCTCATGTGGGGGAGAGGAACCCCTACGAGCAGTACTTC CASSDAHVGERNPYEQYF
TRBD1 TRBJ1-4 TRBV30 once TGTGCCTCTACCGGGACTTCAGGGGGGACTAATGAAAAACTGTTTTTT CASTGTSGGTNEKLFF
. TRBJ2-1 TRBV7-7 . TGTGCTAGCAGCCCGGACAACTACAATGAGCAGTTCTTC CASSPDNYNEQFF
. TRBJ2-2 TRBV19 . TGTGCCAGTAGGCCCCCGGGGCGGGCCCGCGCCACCGGGGAGCTGTTTTTT CASRPPGRARATGELFF
. TRBJ1-3 TRBV5-1 . TGCGCCAGCAGCTTGGGCCCAAACTCTGGAAACACCATATATTTT CASSLGPNSGNTIYF
. TRBJ1-2 TRBV10-1 . TGCGCCAGTGACCCTGGGGAAAGCTACACCTTC CASDPGESYTF
TRBD1 TRBJ2-5 TRBV13 . TGTGCCAGCAGTCTTACAGGGGGCGGAGGAGAGACCCAGTACTTC CASSLTGGGGETQYF
. TRBJ1-4 TRBV11-2 . TGTGCCAGCAGCCGCTGGCTCCGGGTGGCTAATGAAAAACTGTTTTTT CASSRWLRVANEKLFF
TRBD2 TRBJ2-5 TRBV7-9 . TGTGCCAGCAGCCCACTGGGACTAGCGGGGCTGACCCAGTACTTC CASSPLGLAGLTQYF
. TRBJ2-1 TRBV10-3 . TGTGCCATCAGTGAGGACATACTCTACAATGAGCAGTTCTTC CAISEDILYNEQFF
TRBD1 TRBJ1-1 TRBV6-5 few TGTGCCAGCAGGCCGGGACAGGGGTTGGCTTTCTTT CASRPGQGLAFF
. TRBJ2-5 TRBV6-5 . TGTGCCAGCAGTGACTCTAAATGGGTTAGGAAGACCCAGTACTTC CASSDSKWVRKTQYF
. TRBJ1-6 TRBV7-2 . TGTGCCAGCAGCCCTAGCGGCTTTTCCTATAATTCACCCCTCCACTTT CASSPSGFSYNSPLHF
TRBD2 TRBJ2-1 TRBV10-2 . TGCGCCAGCCTTAAAGCGGGAGAATCCTACAATGAGCAGTTCTTC CASLKAGESYNEQFF
TRBD1 TRBJ2-1 TRBV10-3 . TGTGCCATCAGTGAGTCTACAGGGGGCCCCTACAATGAGCAGTTCTTC CAISESTGGPYNEQFF
. TRBJ1-4 TRBV29-1 . TGCAGCGTTGTTACAGGCGAAAAACTGTTTTTT CSVVTGEKLFF
. TRBJ2-1 TRBV28 . TGTGCCAGCAGCCCTACCGGACCGGATGAGCAGTTCTTC CASSPTGPDEQFF
TRBD1 TRBJ1-3 TRBV29-1 . TGCAGCGTTGCCGGGACAGGTGGAAACACCATATATTTT CSVAGTGGNTIYF
. TRBJ2-7 TRBV28 . TGTGCCAGCAGTTTCGCAGGGTTCTACCATACCTACGAGCAGTACTTC CASSFAGFYHTYEQYF
. TRBJ1-5 TRBV6-1 . TGTGCCAGCAGTGAGGTCCCTTTACAGCCCCAGCATTTT CASSEVPLQPQHF